Included here is one T cell receptor beta chain sequence, with context. No antigen is known for it. V gave up 4 bases and J gave up 9 bases, with 17 bases separating them. The germline gives CDR1 SGHDT, CDR2 YYEEEE. The CDR3 is made up of 15 amino acids. In TCRdb, the reads were re-called with MiXCR into one record per CDR3 protein. The data show about 360,000 distinct CDR3 sequences, about 35% seen once. This sample is part of a study of T cell repertoires in cytomegalovirus infection. Study details: The authors used CMV epitopes that were HLA-C-restricted (recently identified) and HLA-B-restricted (well studied). Carrying CMV and the relevant HLA type showed in public TCR beta signatures.

Notes on the study in general: There were carriers of CMV plus the relevant HLA, and cumulative public TCR beta family frequency identified them. In two of eight donors, the top clonotype was HLA-C-restricted CMV-specific.

The sample consisted of cultured PBMCs, taken from culture after CMV antigen stimulation. The rearrangement links TRBV5-6 to TRBJ1-6, with unresolved D. The clonotype was recovered from a human donor in good health (CMV status not recorded). Some clones in this sample may be carry-over from other donors' samples. DNA of the CDR3: TGTGCCAGCAGCCCGGGAACGAAAGCAGGTTCACCCCTCCACTTT. Protein product: CASSPGTKAGSPLHF.